At least ten counts were recorded for the clone carrying this TCR beta chain. The data stem from a study of Graves' ophthalmopathy and Graves' hyperthyroidism. The wider study: Hyperthyroidism was considered stable when no ophthalmopathy appeared within 18 months of follow-up.

The CDR3 is made up of 15 amino acids. Germline V lookup: CDR1 SGHRS, CDR2 YFSETQ. The J segment lost 8 bases and the V segment lost 4 bases, leaving 12 bases of the junction unmatched. The sequenced template was RNA, covering the TCR beta CDR3 region. The first-round RT-PCR employed HTBI primers together with the Qiagen OneStep RT-PCR kit. A multiplex PCR was then performed as the second round. TCRdb redid the calling of the multiplex PCR reads with MiXCR, one entry per CDR3 protein. In the table there are around 1,200,000 distinct CDR3 sequences, about 35% of which are singletons. Patients with other autoimmune diseases, uncontrolled infections, pregnancy or lactation were excluded.

The source material was peripheral blood or thyroid tissue (not recorded which). The rearrangement joins TRBV5-1 to TRBJ1-2, with 9 bases lining up with TRBD1. The sequence came from an adult man with Graves' hyperthyroidism. The CDR3 region has the DNA TGCGCCAGCAGCCCGCCCGGGACAGGGTTGGTAGGCTACACCTTC. Its protein is CASSPPGTGLVGYTF.